Each of the 18 T cell receptor beta chains below was sequenced from the same sample in a study of cytomegalovirus exposure and HLA in healthy donors. The PCR made use of 60 Vbeta and 13 Jbeta primers. The assay was immunoSEQ multiplex PCR, and TCRdb's table has in-frame clones only and misses some. The sample lists 110,000 to 150,000 clones; approximately 83% were seen once. The sample taken for sequencing was PBMCs. These receptors came from a woman aged 40 to 50 in good health and CMV-seronegative.

On this clone: The junction differs from germline at one of its ends, possibly a read error. The chain combines TRBV7-9 with TRBJ2-7; 7 bases agree with TRBD1. This CDR3 spans 14 amino acids. Germline V CDR1 and CDR2: SEHNR, FQNEAQ (reference sequence). The CDR3 nucleotides read TGTTCCAGCAGCTTAGGGGGCATGGGTTTCGAGCAGTACTTC. Translation: CSSSLGGMGFEQYF.

The genes are TRBV11-2 and TRBJ2-7; D is undetermined. This CDR3 has 12 residues. Trimming cost V 5 bases and J 3 bases, with 8 bases left between them. CDR1 is SGHAT and CDR2 is FQNNGV in the germline V gene. The CDR3 DNA follows: TGTGCCAGCAGCAGCACTGGCTACGAGCAGTACTTC. Translating it yields CASSSTGYEQYF. The entire variable domain, with the rest obtained from reference TRBV11-2 and TRBJ2-7, is as follows: EAGVAQSPRYKIIEKRQSVAFWCNPISGHATLYWYQQILGQGPKLLIQFQNNGVVDDSQLPKDRFSAERLKGVDSTLKIQPAKLEDSAVYLCASSSTGYEQYFGPGTRLTVT.

This clone was seen once. This chain links TRBV5-1 with TRBJ1-5; 10 bases align to TRBD1. Trimming cost V 0 bases and J 6 bases; bases outside gene matches: 9. Germline V gives CDR1 SGHRS, CDR2 YFSETQ. The CDR3 has 17 amino acids. The CDR3 region has the DNA TGCGCCAGCAGCTTGGGGGGGACAGGGGATGGCGTTCAGCCCCAGCATTTT. Translated, it gives CASSLGGTGDGVQPQHF. Full variable domain (missing parts from reference TRBV5-1 and TRBJ1-5): KAGVTQTPRYLIKTRGQQVTLSCSPISGHRSVSWYQQTPGQGLQFLFEYFSETQRNKGNFPGRFSGRQFSNSRSEMNVSTLELGDSALYLCASSLGGTGDGVQPQHFGDGTRLSIL.

The rearrangement links TRBV5-1 to TRBJ1-6; 8 positions match TRBD1. CDR3 length equals 16 residues. V was pared by 0 bases and J by 8 bases, with 7 bases of the junction left unmatched. Germline CDR1 is SGHRS and CDR2 is YFSETQ. CDR3 coding DNA: TGCGCCAGCAGCTTGGCCCGGGGACAGGCATATTCACCCCTCCACTTT. Translation gives CASSLARGQAYSPLHF.

V usage is TRBV29-1 and J usage is TRBJ2-5; 8 bases align to TRBD1. The DNA end favors TRBJ2-7, so the J call may be wrong. This CDR3 spans 15 amino acids. Germline assignment: CDR1 SQVTM and CDR2 ANQGSEA. The DNA of the CDR3 is TGCAGCGTTCTGGCGACAGGGGCCCTCTCCTACGAGCAGTACTTC. Translated: CSVLATGALSYEQYF.

The genes are TRBV5-1 and TRBJ2-7, with 15 nucleotides matching TRBD2. CDR1 is SGHRS and CDR2 is YFSETQ in the germline V gene. V was clipped by 4 bases and J by 3 bases; unmatched bases: 11. This CDR3 is built from 18 residues. The CDR3 coding sequence is TGCGCCAGCAGCCCACGGACTAGCGGGGGGGCCTATGTCTACGAGCAGTACTTC. Translating it yields CASSPRTSGGAYVYEQYF.

This rearrangement joins TRBV15 to TRBJ1-5, with 7 nucleotides matching TRBD1. Germline V gene sequence: CDR1 LNHNV, CDR2 YYDKDF (reference sequence). Trimming cost V 2 bases and J 2 bases; bases outside gene matches: 9. CDR3 length: 17 residues. The CDR3 DNA reads TGTGCCACCAGCAGACGTAACAGGGGAAGCGGCAATCAGCCCCAGCATTTT. This codes for CATSRRNRGSGNQPQHF.

The rearrangement links TRBV19 to TRBJ2-1; 7 nucleotides line up with TRBD1. The CDR3 has 12 amino acids. J was trimmed by 4 bases and V by 10 bases; bases with no gene match: 4. The germline V gene encodes CDR1 LNHDA and CDR2 SQIVND (reference sequence). The CDR3 loop reads CAIGTDYNEQFF. The DNA of the CDR3 is TGTGCCATCGGGACAGATTACAATGAGCAGTTCTTC.

The chain recombines TRBV5-5 with TRBJ1-4; D perhaps matches TRBD1 (6 bases). The CDR3 consists of 17 residues. V was cut by 1 base and J by 2 bases, with 15 bases left in between. Germline values: CDR1 SGHKS, CDR2 YYEKEE (reference sequence). The CDR3 spells CASSLSTGRATNEKLFF. In DNA, the CDR3 is TGTGCCAGCAGCTTGAGTACAGGGCGGGCGACTAATGAAAAACTGTTTTTT.

V and J are TRBV5-1 and TRBJ2-6; TRBD1 agrees at 8 bases. Trimming at V came to 1 base and at J to 0 bases, leaving 18 bases not matched to a gene. This CDR3 contains 22 residues. Germline-derived CDR1 and CDR2 are SGHRS and YFSETQ. CDR3 sequence: CASSLKVVGQAVANSGANVLTF. The CDR3 nucleotides are TGCGCCAGCAGCTTGAAAGTAGTGGGACAGGCGGTCGCCAACTCTGGGGCCAACGTCCTGACTTTC.

J is TRBJ2-2 and V is TRBV18; TRBD1 aligns across 8 bases. The CDR3 is 15 amino acids. Germline CDR1 is KGHSH and CDR2 is LQKENI. Trimming at V came to 6 bases and at J to 1 base, leaving 4 bases not matched to a gene. The CDR3 spells CASSTGTGNTGELFF. The CDR3 DNA reads TGTGCCAGCTCGACCGGGACAGGGAACACCGGGGAGCTGTTTTTT.

The chain combines TRBV18 with TRBJ1-2; D might be TRBD1 (6 bases). The CDR3 is 14 residues long. Trimming took 2 bases from V and 5 from J, leaving 12 bases between them. Per the germline V gene, CDR1 is KGHSH and CDR2 is LQKENI. Here the CDR3 DNA reads TGTGCCAGCTCACCATTGGACAGTAGTTATGGCTACACCTTC. Translation: CASSPLDSSYGYTF.

The chain recombines TRBV5-1 with TRBJ2-7; weak D call: TRBD1 (6 bases). CDR3 length: 15 amino acids. Trimming left V 3 bases short and J 0 bases short, with 13 bases between. CDR1 is SGHRS and CDR2 is YFSETQ in the germline V gene. Here the CDR3 reads CASSSGQIFSYEQYF. CDR3 DNA: TGCGCCAGCAGCTCAGGACAGATATTCTCCTACGAGCAGTACTTC.

The gene calls are TRBV27 and TRBJ1-3; D gene uncertain. The CDR3 is made up of 17 amino acids. Germline V lookup: CDR1 MNHEY, CDR2 SMNVEV (reference sequence). V dropped 0 bases and J dropped 0 bases, with 12 bases sitting between them. The DNA of the CDR3 is TGTGCCAGCAGTTTATCGCTTCCGGGGTTCTCTGGAAACACCATATATTTT. Its protein product is CASSLSLPGFSGNTIYF.

The CDR3 reads CASSFGQGHGELFF. Written as DNA, the CDR3 is TGTGCCAGCAGCTTTGGACAGGGGCACGGGGAGCTGTTTTTT. The chain is built from TRBV5-4 and TRBJ2-2; TRBD1 agrees at 9 bases. V trimming: 2 bases; J trimming: 7 bases; junction bases outside the gene matches: 3. In germline, CDR1 is SGHNT, CDR2 YYREEE (reference sequence). The CDR3 covers 14 residues.

V and J are TRBV9 and TRBJ1-2; 7 bases are shared with TRBD1. V shed 4 bases and J 4 bases; nucleotides not matched to a gene: 10. CDR3 length equals 15 residues. Germline CDR1 reads SGDLS; CDR2 reads YYNGEE. CDR3 protein: CASSPGVQGIYGYTF. The DNA of the CDR3 is TGTGCCAGCAGCCCGGGAGTACAGGGGATCTATGGCTACACCTTC.

This CDR3 is CASSLSVLAGVGQYF. The CDR3 DNA is TGCGCCAGCAGCCTAAGTGTTCTAGCGGGAGTGGGTCAGTACTTC. This chain connects TRBV4-1 to TRBJ2-4; TRBD2 matches 10 bases. CDR3 size: 15 residues. Germline CDR1 MGHRA, CDR2 YSYEKL. Trimming cost V 4 bases and J 12 bases; bases outside gene matches: 12.

This chain joins TRBV19 and TRBJ1-1; D is unclear. From germline, CDR1 is LNHDA and CDR2 SQIVND (reference sequence). V was clipped by 6 bases and J by 3 bases, with 11 bases between them. The CDR3 has 13 residues. The CDR3 protein is CASSLGLYTEAFF. CDR3 coding DNA: TGTGCCAGTAGCCTCGGACTATACACTGAAGCTTTCTTT. The complete variable domain, with remaining parts taken from reference TRBV19 and TRBJ1-1, reads DGGITQSPKYLFRKEGQNVTLSCEQNLNHDAMYWYRQDPGQGLRLIYYSQIVNDFQKGDIAEGYSVSREKKESFPLTVTSAQKNPTAFYLCASSLGLYTEAFFGQGTRLTVV.